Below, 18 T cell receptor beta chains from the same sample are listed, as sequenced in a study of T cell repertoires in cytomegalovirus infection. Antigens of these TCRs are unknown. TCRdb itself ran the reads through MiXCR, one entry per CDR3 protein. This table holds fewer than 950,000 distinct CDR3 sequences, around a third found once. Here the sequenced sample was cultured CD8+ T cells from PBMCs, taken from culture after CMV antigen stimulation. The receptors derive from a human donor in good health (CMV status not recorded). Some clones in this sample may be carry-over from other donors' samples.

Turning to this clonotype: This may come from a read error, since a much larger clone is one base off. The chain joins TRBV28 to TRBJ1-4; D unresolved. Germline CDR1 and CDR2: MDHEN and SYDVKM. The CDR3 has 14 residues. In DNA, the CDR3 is TGTGCCAACAGTCCCCGGGAATCTAATGAAAAACTGTTTTTT. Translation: CANSPRESNEKLFF.

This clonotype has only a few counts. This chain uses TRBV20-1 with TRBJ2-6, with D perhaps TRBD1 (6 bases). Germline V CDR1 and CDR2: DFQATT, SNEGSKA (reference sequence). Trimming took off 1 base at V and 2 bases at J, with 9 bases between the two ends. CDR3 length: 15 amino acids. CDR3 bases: TGCAGTGCTAGAGTTGGGGGCCCTGGGGCCAACGTCCTGACTTTC. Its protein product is CSARVGGPGANVLTF.

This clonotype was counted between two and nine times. The CDR3 DNA is TGTGCCAGCAGTTCCCCAAGCGCGATTAGCACAGATACGCAGTATTTT. Protein sequence: CASSSPSAISTDTQYF. The chain combines TRBV7-1 with TRBJ2-3; D gene ambiguous. TRBV7-1 is noted as an ORF with a role that remains uncertain. There are 16 residues in the CDR3. With 6 bases removed from V and 0 bases from J, the gap between germline ends came to 16 bases.

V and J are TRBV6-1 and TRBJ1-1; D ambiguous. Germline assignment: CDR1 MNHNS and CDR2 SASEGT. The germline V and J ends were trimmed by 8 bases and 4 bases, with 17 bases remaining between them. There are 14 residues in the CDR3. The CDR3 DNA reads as TGTGCCAGCGCCCGTACCGCCGCGGGCACTGAAGCTTTCTTT. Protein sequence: CASARTAAGTEAFF.

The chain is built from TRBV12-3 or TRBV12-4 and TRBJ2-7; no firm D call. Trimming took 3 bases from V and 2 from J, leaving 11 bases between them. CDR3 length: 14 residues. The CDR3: CASSFSDGAYEQYF. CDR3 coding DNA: TGTGCCAGCAGTTTCTCGGACGGCGCCTACGAGCAGTACTTC.

The CDR3 region is CSARDLPRQGFDGYTF. The CDR3 DNA reads TGCAGTGCTAGAGACCTGCCGCGACAGGGGTTCGATGGCTACACCTTC. The rearrangement links TRBV20-1 to TRBJ1-2; TRBD1 matches 8 bases. The CDR3 has 16 amino acids. Trimming took 0 bases from V and 6 from J; bases not matched to a gene: 12. The germline gives CDR1 DFQATT, CDR2 SNEGSKA (reference sequence).

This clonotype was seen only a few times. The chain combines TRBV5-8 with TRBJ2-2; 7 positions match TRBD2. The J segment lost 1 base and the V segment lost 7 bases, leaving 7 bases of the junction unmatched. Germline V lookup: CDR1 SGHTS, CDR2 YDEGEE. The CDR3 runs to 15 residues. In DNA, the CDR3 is TGTGCCAGCCCCGGGAGGCAGGGGAACACCGGGGAGCTGTTTTTT. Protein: CASPGRQGNTGELFF.

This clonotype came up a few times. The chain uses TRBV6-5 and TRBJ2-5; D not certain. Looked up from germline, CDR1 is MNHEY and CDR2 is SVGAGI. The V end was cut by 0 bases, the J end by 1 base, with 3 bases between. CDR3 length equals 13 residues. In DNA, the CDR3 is TGTGCCAGCAGTTACTCGATCCAAGAGACCCAGTACTTC. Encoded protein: CASSYSIQETQYF.

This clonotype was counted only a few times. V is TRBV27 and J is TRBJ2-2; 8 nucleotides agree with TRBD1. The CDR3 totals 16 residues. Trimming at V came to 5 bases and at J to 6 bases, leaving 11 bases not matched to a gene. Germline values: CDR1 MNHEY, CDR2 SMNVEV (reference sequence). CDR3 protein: CASSPIGQGQSGELFF. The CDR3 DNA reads TGTGCCAGCAGTCCAATAGGACAGGGTCAGTCCGGGGAGCTGTTTTTT.

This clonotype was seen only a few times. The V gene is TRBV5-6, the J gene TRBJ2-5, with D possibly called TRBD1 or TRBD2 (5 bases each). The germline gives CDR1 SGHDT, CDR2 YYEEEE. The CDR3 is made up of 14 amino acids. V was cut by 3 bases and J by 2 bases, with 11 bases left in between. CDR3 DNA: TGTGCCAGCAGCTGGGGACGGCCGCAAGAGACCCAGTACTTC. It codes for CASSWGRPQETQYF.

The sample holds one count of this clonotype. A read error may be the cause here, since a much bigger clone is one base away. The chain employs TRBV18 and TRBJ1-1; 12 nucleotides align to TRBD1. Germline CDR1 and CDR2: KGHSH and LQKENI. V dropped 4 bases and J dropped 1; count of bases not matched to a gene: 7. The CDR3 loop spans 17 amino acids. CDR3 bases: TGTGCCAGCTCACTGCCTTGGGACAGGGGGCCGAACACTGAAGCTTTCTTT. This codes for CASSLPWDRGPNTEAFF.

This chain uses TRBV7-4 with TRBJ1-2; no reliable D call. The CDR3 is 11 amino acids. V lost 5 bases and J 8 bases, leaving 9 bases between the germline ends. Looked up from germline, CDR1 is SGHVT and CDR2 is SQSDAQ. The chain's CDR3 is CASSRSQGYTF. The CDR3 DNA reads TGTGCCAGCAGCCGGAGCCAAGGCTACACCTTC. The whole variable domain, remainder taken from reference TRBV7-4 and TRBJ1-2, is GAGVSQSPRYKVAKRGRDVALRCDSISGHVTLYWYRQTLGQGSEVLTYSQSDAQRDKSGRPSGRFSAERPERSVSTLKIQRTEQGDSAVYLCASSRSQGYTFGSGTRLTVV.

CDR3 DNA sequence: TGTGCCAGCAGGACAGGCCGAAACACAGATACGCAGTATTTT. Residues: CASRTGRNTDTQYF. This chain uses TRBV6-5 with TRBJ2-3, with D maybe TRBD1 (6 bases). V was pared by 6 bases and J by 2 bases, with 12 bases between. The CDR3 runs 14 residues. Germline V gives CDR1 MNHEY, CDR2 SVGAGI.

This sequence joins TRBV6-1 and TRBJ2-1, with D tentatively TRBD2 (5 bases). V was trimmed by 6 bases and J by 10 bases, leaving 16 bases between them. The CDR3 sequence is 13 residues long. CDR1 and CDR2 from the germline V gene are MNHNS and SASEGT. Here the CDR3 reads CASRDFRDPEQFF. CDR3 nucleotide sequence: TGTGCCAGCAGGGATTTCCGGGATCCGGAGCAGTTCTTC.

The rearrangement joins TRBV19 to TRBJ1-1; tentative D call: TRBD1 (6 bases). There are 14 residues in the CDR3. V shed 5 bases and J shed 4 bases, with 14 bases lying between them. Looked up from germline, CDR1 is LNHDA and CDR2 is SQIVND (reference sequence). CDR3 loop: CASSAYREGTEAFF. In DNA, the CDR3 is TGTGCCAGTAGTGCGTACAGGGAGGGCACTGAAGCTTTCTTT.

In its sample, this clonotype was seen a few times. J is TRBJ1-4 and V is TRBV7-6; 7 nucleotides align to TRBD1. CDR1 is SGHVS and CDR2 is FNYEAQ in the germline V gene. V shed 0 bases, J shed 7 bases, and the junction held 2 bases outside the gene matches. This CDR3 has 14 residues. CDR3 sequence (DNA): TGTGCCAGCAGCTTAGCCCCAGGGGGTGAAAAACTGTTTTTT. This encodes CASSLAPGGEKLFF.

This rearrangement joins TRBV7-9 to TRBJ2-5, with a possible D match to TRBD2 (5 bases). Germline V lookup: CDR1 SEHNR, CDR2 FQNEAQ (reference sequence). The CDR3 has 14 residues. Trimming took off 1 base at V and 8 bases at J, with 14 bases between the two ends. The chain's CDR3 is CASSLVPGNGTQYF. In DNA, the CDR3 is TGTGCCAGCAGCTTAGTTCCGGGAAATGGAACCCAGTACTTC. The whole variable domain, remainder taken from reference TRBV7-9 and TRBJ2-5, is DTGVSQNPRHKITKRGQNVTFRCDPISEHNRLYWYRQTLGQGPEFLTYFQNEAQLEKSRLLSDRFSAERPKGSFSTLEIQRTEQGDSAMYLCASSLVPGNGTQYFGPGTRLLVL.

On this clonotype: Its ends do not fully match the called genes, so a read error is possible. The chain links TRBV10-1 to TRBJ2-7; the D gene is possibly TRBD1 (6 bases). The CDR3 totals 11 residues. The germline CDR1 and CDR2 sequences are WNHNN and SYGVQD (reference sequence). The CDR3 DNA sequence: TGCGCCAGCAGTGACTCAGGGGAGCCGTACTTC. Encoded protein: CASSDSGEPYF.